This TCR beta chain appears in the sequencing data of a study of shared clonotypes between healthy human individuals. Overall study results and limits: Blood was the only sampled material, and tissue repertoires likely differ.

Details on this clone: What it binds is not known.

Terminally differentiated effector memory CD45RA+ cells were excluded from the naive CD8 cells, which were CD45RO-negative and positively selected for CCR7. CDR3 size: 16 residues. Per the germline V gene, CDR1 is LGHNA and CDR2 is YNFKEQ. The V gene end was trimmed by 5 bases and the J gene end by 7 bases; junction bases not matched to a gene: 7. Sequencing was at deep level. In the source study's methods: In the immunoSEQ data, sequences were junction-only and lacked quality scores, so filtering differed. Here immunoSEQ multiplex PCR was the method, and the copy in TCRdb shows in-frame clones only, minus some. V and J calls and clone size are copied from that table; D and trimming were computed from the DNA. The data hold about 2.1 million clones, with 85% to 95% observed a single time.

The TCR sequence derives from a man aged 18 to 29 in good health. Some clones in this sample may be carry-over from other donors' samples. Sequenced: naive CD8+ T cells from PBMCs. V usage is TRBV4-2 and J usage is TRBJ2-1; 14 nucleotides match TRBD2. For the CDR3, the DNA is TGTGCCAGCAGCTCGGGACTAGCGGGAGTTATTAATGAGCAGTTCTTC. Residues: CASSSGLAGVINEQFF.